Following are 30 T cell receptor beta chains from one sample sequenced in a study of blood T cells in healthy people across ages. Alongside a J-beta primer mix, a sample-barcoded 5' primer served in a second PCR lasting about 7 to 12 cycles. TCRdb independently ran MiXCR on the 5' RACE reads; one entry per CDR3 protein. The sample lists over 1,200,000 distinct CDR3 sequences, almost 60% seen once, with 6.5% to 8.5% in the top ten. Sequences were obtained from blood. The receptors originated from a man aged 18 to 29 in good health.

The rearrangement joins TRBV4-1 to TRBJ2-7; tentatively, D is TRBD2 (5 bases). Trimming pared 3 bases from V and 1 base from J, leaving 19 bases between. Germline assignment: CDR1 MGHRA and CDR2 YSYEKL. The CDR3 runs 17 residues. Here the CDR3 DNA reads TGCGCCAGCAGCCACAAGTCCTTCCTGGGGAGTTCCTACGAGCAGTACTTC. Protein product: CASSHKSFLGSSYEQYF.

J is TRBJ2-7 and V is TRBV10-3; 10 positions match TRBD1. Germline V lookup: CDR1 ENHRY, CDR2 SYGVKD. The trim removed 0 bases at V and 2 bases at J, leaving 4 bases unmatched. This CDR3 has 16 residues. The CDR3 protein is CAISESRGTGAYEQYF. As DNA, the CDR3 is TGTGCCATCAGTGAGTCGAGAGGGACAGGGGCCTACGAGCAGTACTTC.

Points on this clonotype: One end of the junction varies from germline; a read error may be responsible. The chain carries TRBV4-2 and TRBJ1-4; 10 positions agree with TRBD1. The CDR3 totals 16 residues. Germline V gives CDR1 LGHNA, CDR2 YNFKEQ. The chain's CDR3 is CAGSQDLGTGDEKLFF. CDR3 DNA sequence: TGTGCCGGCAGCCAAGATCTAGGGACAGGGGATGAAAAACTGTTTTTT.

CDR3 DNA sequence: TGCGCCAGCAGCCTCAACTGGGGGAGCTCCTACGAGCAGTACTTC. This sequence encodes CASSLNWGSSYEQYF. The chain couples TRBV4-3 to TRBJ2-7; D is tentatively TRBD1 or TRBD2 (5 bases each). Germline CDR1 and CDR2: LGHNA and YSLEER. The V and J ends lost 4 bases and 0 bases respectively, with 13 bases between them. The length of the CDR3 is 15 residues.

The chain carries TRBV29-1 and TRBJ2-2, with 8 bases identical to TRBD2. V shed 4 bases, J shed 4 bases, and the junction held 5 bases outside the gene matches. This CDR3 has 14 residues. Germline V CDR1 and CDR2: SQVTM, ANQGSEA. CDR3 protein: CSVAVAGLTGELFF. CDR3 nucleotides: TGCAGCGTTGCGGTAGCGGGGCTCACCGGGGAGCTGTTTTTT.

CDR3 sequence (DNA): TGTGCCAGCAGCTTAATTGGACAGGGCCAAGAGACCCAGTACTTC. Translating it yields CASSLIGQGQETQYF. The rearrangement links TRBV13 to TRBJ2-5; 8 nucleotides line up with TRBD1. V shed 2 bases, J shed 1 base, and the junction held 3 bases outside the gene matches. Per germline, CDR1 PRHDT and CDR2 FYEKMQ (reference sequence). CDR3 length equals 15 residues.

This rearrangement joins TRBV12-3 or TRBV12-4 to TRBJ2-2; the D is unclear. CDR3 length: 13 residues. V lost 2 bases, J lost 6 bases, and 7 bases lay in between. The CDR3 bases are TGTGCCAGCAGTTTAAGGTGGCCCGGGGAGCTGTTTTTT. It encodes CASSLRWPGELFF.

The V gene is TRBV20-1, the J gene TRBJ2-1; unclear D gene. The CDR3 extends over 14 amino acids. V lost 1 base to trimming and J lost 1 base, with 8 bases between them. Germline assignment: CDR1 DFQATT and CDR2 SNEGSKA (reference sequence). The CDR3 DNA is TGCAGTGCTAGAGTAGGGAATTCCTACAATGAGCAGTTCTTC. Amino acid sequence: CSARVGNSYNEQFF.

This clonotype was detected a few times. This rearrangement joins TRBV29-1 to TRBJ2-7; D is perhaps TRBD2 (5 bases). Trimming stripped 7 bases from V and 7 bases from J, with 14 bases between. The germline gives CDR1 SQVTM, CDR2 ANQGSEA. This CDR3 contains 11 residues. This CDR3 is CSALGNREQYF. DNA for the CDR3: TGCAGCGCCCTCGGGAATAGGGAGCAGTACTTC.

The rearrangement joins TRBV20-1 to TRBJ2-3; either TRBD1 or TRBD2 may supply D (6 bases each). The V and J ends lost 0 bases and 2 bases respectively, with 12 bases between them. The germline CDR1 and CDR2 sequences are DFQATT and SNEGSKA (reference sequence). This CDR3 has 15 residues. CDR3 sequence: CSARDVRGDTDTQYF. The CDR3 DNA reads TGCAGTGCTAGAGATGTGAGGGGGGACACAGATACGCAGTATTTT.

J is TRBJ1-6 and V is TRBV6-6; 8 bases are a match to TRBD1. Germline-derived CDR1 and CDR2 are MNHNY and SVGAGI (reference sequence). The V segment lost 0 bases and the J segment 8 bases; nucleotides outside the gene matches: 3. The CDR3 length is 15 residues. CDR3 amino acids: CASSYSTGEDSPLHF. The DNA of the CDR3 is TGTGCCAGCAGTTACTCGACAGGGGAGGATTCACCCCTCCACTTT.

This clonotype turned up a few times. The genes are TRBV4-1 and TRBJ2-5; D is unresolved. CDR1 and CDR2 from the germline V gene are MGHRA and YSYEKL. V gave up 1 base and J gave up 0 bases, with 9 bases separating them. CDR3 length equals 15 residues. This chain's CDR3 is CASSQGTTHQETQYF. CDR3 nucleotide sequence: TGCGCCAGCAGCCAAGGGACGACCCACCAAGAGACCCAGTACTTC.

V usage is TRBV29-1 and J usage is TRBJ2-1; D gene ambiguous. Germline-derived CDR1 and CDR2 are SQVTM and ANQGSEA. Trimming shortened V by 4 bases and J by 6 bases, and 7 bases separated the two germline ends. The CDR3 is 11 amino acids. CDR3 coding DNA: TGCAGCGTTGCCCAATCCAATGAGCAGTTCTTC. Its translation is CSVAQSNEQFF.

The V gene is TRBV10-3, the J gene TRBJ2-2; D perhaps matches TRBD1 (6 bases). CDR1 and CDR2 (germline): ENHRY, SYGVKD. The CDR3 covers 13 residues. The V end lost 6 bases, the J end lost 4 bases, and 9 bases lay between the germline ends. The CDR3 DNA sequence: TGTGCCATCAGGGACAGAGCCACCGGGGAGCTGTTTTTT. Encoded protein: CAIRDRATGELFF.

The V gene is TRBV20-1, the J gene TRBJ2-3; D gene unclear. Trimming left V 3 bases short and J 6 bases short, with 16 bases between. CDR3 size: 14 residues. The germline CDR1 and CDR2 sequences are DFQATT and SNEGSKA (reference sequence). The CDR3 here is CSASIGWVADTQYF. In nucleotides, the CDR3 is TGCAGTGCTAGCATAGGATGGGTCGCGGATACGCAGTATTTT.

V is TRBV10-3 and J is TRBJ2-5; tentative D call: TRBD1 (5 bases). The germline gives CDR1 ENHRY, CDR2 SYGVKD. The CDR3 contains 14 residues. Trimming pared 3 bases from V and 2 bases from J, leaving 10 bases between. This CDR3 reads CAISELTAQETQYF. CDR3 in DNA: TGTGCCATCAGTGAATTGACAGCTCAAGAGACCCAGTACTTC.

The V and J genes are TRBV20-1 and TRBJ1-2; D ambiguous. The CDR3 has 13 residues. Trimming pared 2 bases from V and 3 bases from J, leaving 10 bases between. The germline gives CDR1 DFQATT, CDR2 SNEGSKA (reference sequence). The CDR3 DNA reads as TGCAGTGCTAGACGGGCGGATGACTATGGCTACACCTTC. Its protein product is CSARRADDYGYTF.

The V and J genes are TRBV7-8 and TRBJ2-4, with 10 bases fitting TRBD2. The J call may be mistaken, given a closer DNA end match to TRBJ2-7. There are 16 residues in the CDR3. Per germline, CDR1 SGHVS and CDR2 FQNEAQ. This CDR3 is CASSLAVLAGVDEQYF. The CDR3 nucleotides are TGTGCCAGCAGCTTAGCCGTTCTAGCGGGAGTGGACGAGCAGTACTTC.

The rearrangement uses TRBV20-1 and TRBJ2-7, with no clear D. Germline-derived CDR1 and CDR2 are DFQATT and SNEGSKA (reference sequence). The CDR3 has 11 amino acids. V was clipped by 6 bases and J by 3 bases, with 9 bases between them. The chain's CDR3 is CSAKAHYEQYF. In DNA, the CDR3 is TGCAGTGCCAAAGCGCACTACGAGCAGTACTTC.

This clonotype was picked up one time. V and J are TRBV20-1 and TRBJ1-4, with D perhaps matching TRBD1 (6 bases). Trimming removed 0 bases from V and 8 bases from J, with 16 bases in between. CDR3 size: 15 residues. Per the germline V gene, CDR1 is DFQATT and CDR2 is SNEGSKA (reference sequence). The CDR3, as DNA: TGCAGTGCTAGAGATGAGGGGGGCCCTACAGAAAAACTGTTTTTT. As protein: CSARDEGGPTEKLFF.

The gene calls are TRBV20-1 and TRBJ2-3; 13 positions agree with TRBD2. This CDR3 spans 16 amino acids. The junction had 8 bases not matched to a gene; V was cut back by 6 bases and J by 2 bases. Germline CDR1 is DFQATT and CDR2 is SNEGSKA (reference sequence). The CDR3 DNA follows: TGCAGTGCCCCCATCGGACTAGCGGGAGTCACAGATACGCAGTATTTT. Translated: CSAPIGLAGVTDTQYF.

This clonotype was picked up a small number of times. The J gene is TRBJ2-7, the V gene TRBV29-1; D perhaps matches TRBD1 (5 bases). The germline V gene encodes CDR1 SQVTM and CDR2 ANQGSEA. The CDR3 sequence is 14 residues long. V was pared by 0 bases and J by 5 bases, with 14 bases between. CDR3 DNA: TGCAGCGTTGAAGATCCCCAGGGAATGAACGAGCAGTACTTC. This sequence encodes CSVEDPQGMNEQYF.

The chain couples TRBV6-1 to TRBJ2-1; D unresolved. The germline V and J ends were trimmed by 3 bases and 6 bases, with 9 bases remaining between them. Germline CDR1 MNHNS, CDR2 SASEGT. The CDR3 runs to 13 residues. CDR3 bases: TGTGCCAGCAGTGAGGGCTCCACCAATGAGCAGTTCTTC. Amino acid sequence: CASSEGSTNEQFF.

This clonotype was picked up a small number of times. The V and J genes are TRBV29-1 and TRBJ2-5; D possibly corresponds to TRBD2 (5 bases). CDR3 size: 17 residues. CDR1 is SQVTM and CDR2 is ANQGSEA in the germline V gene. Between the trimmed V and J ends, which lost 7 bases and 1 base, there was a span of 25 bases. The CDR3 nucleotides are TGCAGCGACAAAACAGAGCGGCGGATTAGGGTCCAAGAGACCCAGTACTTC. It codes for CSDKTERRIRVQETQYF.

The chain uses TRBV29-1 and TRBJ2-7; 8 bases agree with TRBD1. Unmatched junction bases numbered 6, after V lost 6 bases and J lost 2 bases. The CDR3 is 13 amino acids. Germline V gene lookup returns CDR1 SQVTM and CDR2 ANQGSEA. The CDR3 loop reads CSVGTGRTYEQYF. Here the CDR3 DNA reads TGCAGCGTGGGGACAGGCCGGACCTACGAGCAGTACTTC.

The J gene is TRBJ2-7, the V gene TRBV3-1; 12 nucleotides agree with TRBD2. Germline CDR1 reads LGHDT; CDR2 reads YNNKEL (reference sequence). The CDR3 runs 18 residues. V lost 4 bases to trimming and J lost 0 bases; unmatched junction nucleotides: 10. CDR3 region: CASSPPGLAGPSSYEQYF. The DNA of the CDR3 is TGTGCCAGCAGCCCACCGGGACTAGCGGGTCCAAGCTCCTACGAGCAGTACTTC.

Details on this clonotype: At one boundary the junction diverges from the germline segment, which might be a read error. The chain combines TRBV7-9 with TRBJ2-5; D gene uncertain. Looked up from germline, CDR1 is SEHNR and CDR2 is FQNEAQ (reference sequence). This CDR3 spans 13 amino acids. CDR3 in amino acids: CVSILLPQETQYF. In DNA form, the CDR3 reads TGTGTCAGCATCCTTTTGCCCCAAGAGACCCAGTACTTC.

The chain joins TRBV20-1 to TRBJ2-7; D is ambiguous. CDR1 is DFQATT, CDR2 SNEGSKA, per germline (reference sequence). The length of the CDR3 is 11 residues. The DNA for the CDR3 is TGCAGCCATAGTTCGGGTTACGAGCAGTACTTC. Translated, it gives CSHSSGYEQYF.

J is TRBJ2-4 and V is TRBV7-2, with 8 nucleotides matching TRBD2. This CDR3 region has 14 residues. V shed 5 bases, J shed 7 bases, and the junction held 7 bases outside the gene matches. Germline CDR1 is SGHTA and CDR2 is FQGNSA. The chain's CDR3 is CASSQGLVTNIQYF. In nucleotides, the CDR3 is TGTGCCAGCAGCCAGGGACTAGTGACGAACATTCAGTACTTC.

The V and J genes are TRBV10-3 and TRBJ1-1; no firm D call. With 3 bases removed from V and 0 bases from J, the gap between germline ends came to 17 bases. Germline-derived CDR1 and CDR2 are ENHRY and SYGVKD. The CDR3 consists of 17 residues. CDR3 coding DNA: TGTGCCATCAGTGAAGTTCTTAGAGGCACCCTGAACACTGAAGCTTTCTTT. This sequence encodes CAISEVLRGTLNTEAFF.